Listed here is a single T cell receptor (beta chain). The data were taken from a study of blood T cells in healthy people across ages. A second PCR, run for roughly 7 to 11 cycles, used a sample-barcoded 5' primer plus a J-beta primer mix. TCRdb reanalysed the 5' RACE reads using MiXCR and keeps one entry per CDR3 protein. The sample has more than 650,000 distinct CDR3 sequences; 22% are singletons. Between the trimmed V and J ends, which lost 1 base and 3 bases, there was a span of 12 bases. This CDR3 comprises 15 residues. The TCR sequence derives from a man between 65 and 80 years old in good health. Sequencing was carried out using blood. The rearrangement joins TRBV12-3 or TRBV12-4 to TRBJ2-5; D assignment may be TRBD1 or TRBD2 (5 bases each). DNA for the CDR3: TGTGCCAGCAGTTTAGGAACCGGGACGGAAGAGACCCAGTACTTC. This sequence encodes CASSLGTGTEETQYF.